These T cell receptor beta chains were read from a single sample in a study of CD8 T cells in ankylosing spondylitis. Each CDR3 protein gets one entry after TCRdb re-called the 5' RACE reads with MiXCR. The sample lists approximately 400,000 distinct CDR3 sequences, 17% occurring once. The sequenced sample consisted of blood, either unsorted or a sorted T cell fraction (not recorded which). Receptors originate from a male donor with ankylosing spondylitis. Each CDR3 is given without its conserved first and last residue. The order of the fields is V gene, CDR3 length, J gene, clone size, CDR3 protein. Clone sizes are given selectively: once, few, many, or a class where the clone is expanded.

>TRBV7-9|11|TRBJ2-5|few
ASSYKRSETQY
>TRBV5-1|13|TRBJ2-2|.
ASSKSQPNTGELF
>TRBV11-2|14|TRBJ1-1|.
ASSLDVGRRNTEAF
>TRBV5-1|14|TRBJ2-2|few
ASSLEVVGRSGELF
>TRBV12-3/TRBV12-4|16|TRBJ2-2|.
ASTPGGSGTARTGELF
>TRBV7-8|14|TRBJ2-3|.
ASSLTLDRGLDTQY
>TRBV7-3|12|TRBJ2-2|few
ASSLGEHTGELF
>TRBV12-3/TRBV12-4|12|TRBJ2-1|few
ASGPSQDHNEQF
>TRBV5-6|12|TRBJ1-2|.
ASSLGQGDYGYT
>TRBV20-1|9|TRBJ1-1|.
SAAASTEAF
>TRBV5-1|13|TRBJ1-6|.
ASSPMGQGKSPLH
>TRBV10-3|13|TRBJ2-1|.
AISGASGSANEQF
>TRBV20-1|9|TRBJ1-2|few
SAIELQVYA
>TRBV29-1|8|TRBJ2-5|many
SVAEETQY
>TRBV7-2|13|TRBJ1-5|many
ASSLMGAVNQPQH
>TRBV7-9|18|TRBJ1-1|.
ASSLASRDRGLLMDTEAF
>TRBV20-1|16|TRBJ2-6|.
SARTTGSPPSGANVLT
>TRBV19|11|TRBJ1-1|few
ASSVQRGTEAF
>TRBV4-1|13|TRBJ2-3|many
ASSQAGRGTDTQY
>TRBV5-6|20|TRBJ2-7|few
ASSPHVGRYGQGDPSFYEQY
>TRBV20-1|15|TRBJ2-3|many
SARSAGQGGRTDTQY
>TRBV9|17|TRBJ2-3|.
ASSPTWTSGGFRTDTQY
>TRBV10-3|11|TRBJ2-3|few
AISTSGSDTQY
>TRBV12-3/TRBV12-4|13|TRBJ2-7|.
ASRSGTGATYEQY
>TRBV27|12|TRBJ1-6|.
ASSLKGDNSPLH
>TRBV12-3/TRBV12-4|21|TRBJ2-2|.
ASSFGLLGTVLAGLQYTGELF
>TRBV28|14|TRBJ1-5|few
ASSLSGSYFNQPQH
>TRBV7-9|12|TRBJ1-2|.
ASSAGTGDYGYT
>TRBV2|12|TRBJ2-7|few
ASSERVRVYEQY
>TRBV10-3|9|TRBJ2-5|many
AISNQETQY
>TRBV6-2/TRBV6-3|11|TRBJ1-1|few
ASSRLQGGEAF
>TRBV11-2|15|TRBJ2-3|.
ASSLGGGAYSTDTQY
>TRBV27|14|TRBJ1-3|.
ASSPGTTTSGNTIY
>TRBV13|14|TRBJ1-1|.
ASSLGQGRGGTEAF
>TRBV20-1|11|TRBJ2-5|few
SAGVGAGETQY
>TRBV5-8|11|TRBJ2-1|.
ASPTGAIREQF
>TRBV20-1|13|TRBJ2-6|few
SASAIQSGANVLT
>TRBV5-1|13|TRBJ2-1|.
ASRQDGASPNEQF
>TRBV11-3|14|TRBJ2-7|.
ASSLTSGTGFDEQY
>TRBV12-3/TRBV12-4|13|TRBJ1-1|.
ASSPPTQGNTEAF
>TRBV30|12|TRBJ2-7|few
AWSAGQGSYEQY